This T cell receptor (beta chain) appears in the sequencing data of a study of T cells in Graves' hyperthyroidism and ophthalmopathy. Study observations and caveats: Ophthalmopathy was predicted by the model a median of about 6.5 months ahead of onset.

RNA transcripts were the template for amplifying TCR beta CDR3 regions. First-round RT-PCR targeting the TCR CDR3 was performed with the HTBI primer set. TCRdb used MiXCR to reprocess the multiplex PCR reads, holding one entry per CDR3 protein. The sample contains roughly 500,000 distinct CDR3 sequences, roughly 22% of which appear only once. Germline loops: CDR1 ENHRY, CDR2 SYGVKD. CDR3 length equals 15 residues. V shed 6 bases and J 0 bases; nucleotides not matched to a gene: 4. To note about this clonotype: As yet, its antigen is unknown.

V gene TRBV10-3 combines with J gene TRBJ2-7, with 11 bases lining up with TRBD2. Sequencing was carried out using blood. The sequence was collected from a woman in her seventies with Graves' ophthalmopathy. The CDR3 spells CAISSGLADSYEQYF. The CDR3 bases are TGTGCCATCAGCTCGGGACTAGCGGACTCCTACGAGCAGTACTTC.